This TCR beta chain was retrieved from a study of T cells in Graves' hyperthyroidism and ophthalmopathy. Study observations and caveats: Blood also contained most expanded thyroid clonotypes above 0.001. Using 13 V-J features, a model discriminated ophthalmopathy from stable hyperthyroidism.

Template material for amplifying TCR beta CDR3 regions consisted of RNA transcripts. First-round RT-PCR targeting the TCR CDR3 was performed with the HTBI primer set. TCRdb passed the multiplex PCR reads through MiXCR, listing each CDR3 protein once. The data show around 350,000 distinct CDR3 sequences, about 18% seen once. Graves' hyperthyroidism showing no ophthalmopathy progression within 18 months was considered stable. On this clonotype: Its antigen is currently unknown. A junction boundary mismatches the germline segment, possibly from a read error.

This CDR3 region has 17 residues. The chain uses TRBV12-3 or TRBV12-4 and TRBJ2-5, with TRBD2 identical over 13 bases. The source of this sequence is a woman aged 18-35 years with Graves' hyperthyroidism. Sequenced material: blood. The DNA for the CDR3 is TGTGCCAGCAGTTGGGTACTAGCGGGGGGGCCCCAAGAGACCCTGTACTTC. Encoded protein: CASSWVLAGGPQETLYF.